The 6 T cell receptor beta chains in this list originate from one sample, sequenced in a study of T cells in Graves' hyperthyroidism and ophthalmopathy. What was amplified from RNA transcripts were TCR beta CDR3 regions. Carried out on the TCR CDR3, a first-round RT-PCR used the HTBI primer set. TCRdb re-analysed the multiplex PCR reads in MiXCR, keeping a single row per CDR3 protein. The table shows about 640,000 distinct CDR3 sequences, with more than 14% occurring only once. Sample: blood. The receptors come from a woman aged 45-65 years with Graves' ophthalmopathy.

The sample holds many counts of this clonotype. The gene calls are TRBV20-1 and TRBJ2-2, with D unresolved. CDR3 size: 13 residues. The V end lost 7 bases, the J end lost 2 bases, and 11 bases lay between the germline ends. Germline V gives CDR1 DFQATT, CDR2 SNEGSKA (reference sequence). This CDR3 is CSGGAANTGELFF. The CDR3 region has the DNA TGCAGTGGAGGTGCAGCTAACACCGGGGAGCTGTTTTTT.

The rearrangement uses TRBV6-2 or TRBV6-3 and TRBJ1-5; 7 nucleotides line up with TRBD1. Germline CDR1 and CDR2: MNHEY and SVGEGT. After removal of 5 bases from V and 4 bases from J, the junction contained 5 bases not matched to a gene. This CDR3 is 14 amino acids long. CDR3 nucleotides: TGTGCCAGCAGTACAGACAGGGAAAATCAGCCCCAGCATTTT. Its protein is CASSTDRENQPQHF.

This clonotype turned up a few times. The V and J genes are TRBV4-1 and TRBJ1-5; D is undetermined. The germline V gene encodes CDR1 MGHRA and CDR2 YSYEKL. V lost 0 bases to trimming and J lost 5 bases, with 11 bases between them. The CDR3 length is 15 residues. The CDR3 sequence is CASSQEGAGYQPQHF. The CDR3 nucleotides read TGCGCCAGCAGCCAAGAAGGAGCAGGCTATCAGCCCCAGCATTTT.

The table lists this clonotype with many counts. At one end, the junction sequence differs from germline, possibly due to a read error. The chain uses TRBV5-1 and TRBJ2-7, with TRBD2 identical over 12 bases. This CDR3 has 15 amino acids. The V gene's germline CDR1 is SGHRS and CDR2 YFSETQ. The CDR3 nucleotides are TGTGCCAGCAGCTCGGGACTAGCGGGTTCCTACGAGCAGTACTTC. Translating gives CASSSGLAGSYEQYF.

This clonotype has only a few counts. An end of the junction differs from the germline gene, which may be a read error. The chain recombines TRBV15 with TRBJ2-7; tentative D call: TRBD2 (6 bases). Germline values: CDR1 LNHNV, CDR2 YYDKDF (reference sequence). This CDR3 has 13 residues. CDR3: CATSRVGRDEQYF. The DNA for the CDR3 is TGTGCCACCAGTAGAGTCGGGAGAGACGAGCAGTACTTC. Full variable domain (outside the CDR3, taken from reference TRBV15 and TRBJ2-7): DAMVIQNPRYQVTQFGKPVTLSCSQTLNHNVMYWYQQKSSQAPKLLFHYYDKDFNNEADTPDNFQSRRPNTSFCFLDIRSPGLGDTAMYLCATSRVGRDEQYFGPGTRLTVT.

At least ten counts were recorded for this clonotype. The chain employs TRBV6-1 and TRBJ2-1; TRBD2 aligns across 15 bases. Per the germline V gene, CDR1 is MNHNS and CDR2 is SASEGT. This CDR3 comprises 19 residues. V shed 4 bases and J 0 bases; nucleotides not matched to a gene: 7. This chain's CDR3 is CASSGTSGRAHSSYNEQFF. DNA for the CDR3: TGTGCCAGCAGTGGGACTAGCGGGAGGGCCCACAGCTCCTACAATGAGCAGTTCTTC.